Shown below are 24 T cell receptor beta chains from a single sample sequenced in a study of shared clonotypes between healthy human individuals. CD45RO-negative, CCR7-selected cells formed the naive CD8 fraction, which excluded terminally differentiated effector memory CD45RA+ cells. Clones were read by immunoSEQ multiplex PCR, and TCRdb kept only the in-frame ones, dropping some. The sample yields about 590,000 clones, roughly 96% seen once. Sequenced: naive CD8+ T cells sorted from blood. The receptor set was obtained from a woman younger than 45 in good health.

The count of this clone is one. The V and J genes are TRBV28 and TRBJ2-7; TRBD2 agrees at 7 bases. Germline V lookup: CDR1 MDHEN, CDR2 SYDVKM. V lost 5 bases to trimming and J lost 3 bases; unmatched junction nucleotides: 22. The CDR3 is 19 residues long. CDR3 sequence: CASSPLGGETVRMGYEQYF. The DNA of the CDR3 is TGTGCCAGCAGTCCCCTGGGGGGGGAGACAGTCAGAATGGGCTACGAGCAGTACTTC.

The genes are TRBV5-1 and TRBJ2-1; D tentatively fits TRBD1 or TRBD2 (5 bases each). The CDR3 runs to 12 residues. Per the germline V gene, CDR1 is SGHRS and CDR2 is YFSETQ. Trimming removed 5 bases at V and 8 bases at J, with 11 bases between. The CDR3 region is CASSLGVDEQFF. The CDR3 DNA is TGCGCCAGCAGTCTGGGGGTGGATGAGCAGTTCTTC.

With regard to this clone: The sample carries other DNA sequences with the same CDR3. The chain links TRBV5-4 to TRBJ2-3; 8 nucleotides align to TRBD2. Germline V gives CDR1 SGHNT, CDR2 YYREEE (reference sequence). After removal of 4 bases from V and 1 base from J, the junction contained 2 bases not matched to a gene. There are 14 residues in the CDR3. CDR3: CASSPGGGTDTQYF. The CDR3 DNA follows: TGTGCCAGCAGCCCGGGGGGGGGCACAGATACGCAGTATTTT.

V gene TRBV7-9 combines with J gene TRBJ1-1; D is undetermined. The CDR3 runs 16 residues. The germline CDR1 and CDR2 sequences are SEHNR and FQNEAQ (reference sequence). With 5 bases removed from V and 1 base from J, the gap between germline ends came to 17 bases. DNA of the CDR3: TGTGCCAGCAGCCCTCGAGGGATCCTGGGGAACACTGAAGCTTTCTTT. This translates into CASSPRGILGNTEAFF.

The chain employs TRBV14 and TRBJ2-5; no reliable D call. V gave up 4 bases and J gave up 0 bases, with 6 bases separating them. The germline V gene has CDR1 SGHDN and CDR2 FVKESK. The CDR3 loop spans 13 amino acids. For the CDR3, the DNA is TGTGCCAGCAGCCCGATAAACCAAGAGACCCAGTACTTC. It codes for CASSPINQETQYF.

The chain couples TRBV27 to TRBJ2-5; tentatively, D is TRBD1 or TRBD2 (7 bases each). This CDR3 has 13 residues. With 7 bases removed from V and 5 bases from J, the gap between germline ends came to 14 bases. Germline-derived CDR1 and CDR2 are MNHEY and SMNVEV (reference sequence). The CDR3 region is CASKPGGEETQYF. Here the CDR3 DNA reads TGTGCCAGCAAACCAGGGGGGGAGGAGACCCAGTACTTC.

CDR3 sequence: CASSQDRGGYGGELFF. CDR3 coding DNA: TGTGCCAGCAGCCAAGATAGGGGGGGCTACGGCGGGGAGCTGTTTTTT. V and J are TRBV14 and TRBJ2-2, with D possibly being TRBD2 (7 bases). Germline V gives CDR1 SGHDN, CDR2 FVKESK. Trimming cost V 0 bases and J 7 bases, with 15 bases left between them. The CDR3 contains 16 residues.

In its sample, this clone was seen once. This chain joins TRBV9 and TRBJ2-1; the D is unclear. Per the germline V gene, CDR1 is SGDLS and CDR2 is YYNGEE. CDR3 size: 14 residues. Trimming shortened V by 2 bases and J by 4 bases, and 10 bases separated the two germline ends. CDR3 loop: CASSVEQAYNEQFF. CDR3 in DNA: TGTGCCAGCAGCGTCGAGCAGGCTTACAATGAGCAGTTCTTC.

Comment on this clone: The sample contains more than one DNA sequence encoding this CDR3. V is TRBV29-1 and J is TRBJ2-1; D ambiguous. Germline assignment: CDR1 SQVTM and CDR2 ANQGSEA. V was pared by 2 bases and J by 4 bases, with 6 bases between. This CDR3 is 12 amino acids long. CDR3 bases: TGCAGCGTTGAATACAGATACAATGAGCAGTTCTTC. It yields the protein CSVEYRYNEQFF.

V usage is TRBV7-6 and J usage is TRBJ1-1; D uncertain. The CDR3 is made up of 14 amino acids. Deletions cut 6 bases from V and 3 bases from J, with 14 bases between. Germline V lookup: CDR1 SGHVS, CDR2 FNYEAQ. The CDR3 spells CASRQNQVHTEAFF. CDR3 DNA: TGTGCCAGCAGGCAAAATCAGGTTCACACTGAAGCTTTCTTT.

The CDR3 bases are TGTGCCAGCAGTTGGGGGGCCGGGGAGCTGTTTTTT. Protein: CASSWGAGELFF. The gene calls are TRBV28 and TRBJ2-2, with a tentative D call TRBD2 (6 bases). Trimming took off 4 bases at V and 6 bases at J, with 6 bases between the two ends. The germline CDR1 and CDR2 sequences are MDHEN and SYDVKM. The CDR3 runs 12 residues.

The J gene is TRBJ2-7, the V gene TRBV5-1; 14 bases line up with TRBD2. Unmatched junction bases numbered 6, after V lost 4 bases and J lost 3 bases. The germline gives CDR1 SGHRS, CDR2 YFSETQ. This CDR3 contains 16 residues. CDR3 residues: CASSMGLAGVSYEQYF. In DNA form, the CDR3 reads TGCGCCAGCAGCATGGGACTAGCGGGAGTAAGCTACGAGCAGTACTTC.

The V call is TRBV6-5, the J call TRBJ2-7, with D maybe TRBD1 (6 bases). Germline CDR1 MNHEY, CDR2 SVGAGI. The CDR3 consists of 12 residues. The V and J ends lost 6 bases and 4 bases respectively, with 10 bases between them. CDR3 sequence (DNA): TGTGCCAGCAGCCAAACAGGGTACGAGCAGTACTTC. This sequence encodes CASSQTGYEQYF.

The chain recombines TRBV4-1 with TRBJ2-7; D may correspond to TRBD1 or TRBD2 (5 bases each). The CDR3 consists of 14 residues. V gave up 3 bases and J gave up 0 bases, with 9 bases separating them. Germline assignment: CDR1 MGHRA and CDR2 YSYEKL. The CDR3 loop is CASSQTADSYEQYF. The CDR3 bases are TGCGCCAGCAGCCAGACAGCGGACTCCTACGAGCAGTACTTC.

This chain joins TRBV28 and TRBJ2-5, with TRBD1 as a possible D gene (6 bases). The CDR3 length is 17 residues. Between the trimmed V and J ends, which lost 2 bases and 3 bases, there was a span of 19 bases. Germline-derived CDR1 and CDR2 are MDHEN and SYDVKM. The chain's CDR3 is CASSLGGLGAEEETQYF. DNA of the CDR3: TGTGCCAGCAGTTTAGGGGGCCTCGGGGCCGAAGAAGAGACCCAGTACTTC.

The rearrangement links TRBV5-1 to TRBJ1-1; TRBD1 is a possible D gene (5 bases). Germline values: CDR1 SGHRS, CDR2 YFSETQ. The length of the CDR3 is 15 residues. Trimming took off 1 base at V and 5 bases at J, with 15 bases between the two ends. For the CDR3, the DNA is TGCGCCAGCAGCTTGAAGTTATGGGGCGCAACTGAAGCTTTCTTT. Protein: CASSLKLWGATEAFF.

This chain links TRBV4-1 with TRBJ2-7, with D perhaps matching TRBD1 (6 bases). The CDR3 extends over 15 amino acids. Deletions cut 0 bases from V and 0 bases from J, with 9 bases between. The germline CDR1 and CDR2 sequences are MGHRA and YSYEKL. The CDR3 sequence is CASSQETDSSYEQYF. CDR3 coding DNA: TGCGCCAGCAGCCAAGAAACGGACAGCTCCTACGAGCAGTACTTC.

The CDR3 nucleotides are TGTGCCAGCAGCTCGAGCGGGAGCTCCTACGAGCAGTACTTC. Translating it yields CASSSSGSSYEQYF. V is TRBV5-6 and J is TRBJ2-7; 8 nucleotides align to TRBD2. From germline, CDR1 is SGHDT and CDR2 YYEEEE. J gave up 0 bases and V 3 bases, and 2 bases lay outside the gene matches. This CDR3 has 14 amino acids.

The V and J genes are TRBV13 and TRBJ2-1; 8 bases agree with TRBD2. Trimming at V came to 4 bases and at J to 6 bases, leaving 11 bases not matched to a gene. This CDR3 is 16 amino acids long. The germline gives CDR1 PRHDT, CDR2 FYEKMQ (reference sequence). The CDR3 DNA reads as TGTGCCAGCAGCTCCGCCACGGGAGGGCCGGGCAATGAGCAGTTCTTC. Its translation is CASSSATGGPGNEQFF.

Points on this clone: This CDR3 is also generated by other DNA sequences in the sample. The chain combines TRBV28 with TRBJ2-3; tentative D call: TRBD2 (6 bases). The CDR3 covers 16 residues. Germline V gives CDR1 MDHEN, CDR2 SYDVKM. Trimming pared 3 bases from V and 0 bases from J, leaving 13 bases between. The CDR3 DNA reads TGTGCCAGCAGTTTTGGGAGGTCATCTAGCACAGATACGCAGTATTTT. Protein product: CASSFGRSSSTDTQYF.

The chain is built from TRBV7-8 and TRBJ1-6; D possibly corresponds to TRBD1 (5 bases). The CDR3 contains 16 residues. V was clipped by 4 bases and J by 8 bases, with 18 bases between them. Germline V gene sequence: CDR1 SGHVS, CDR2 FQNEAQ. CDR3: CASSSEGRPRDSPLHF. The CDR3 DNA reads TGTGCCAGCAGCTCTGAGGGACGGCCGAGGGATTCACCCCTCCACTTT.

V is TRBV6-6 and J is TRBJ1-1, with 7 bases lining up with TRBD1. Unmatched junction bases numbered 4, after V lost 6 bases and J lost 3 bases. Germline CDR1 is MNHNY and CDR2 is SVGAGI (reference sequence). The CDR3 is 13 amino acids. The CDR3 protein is CASRHRGDTEAFF. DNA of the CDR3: TGTGCCAGCAGGCACAGGGGAGACACTGAAGCTTTCTTT.

This CDR3 reads CAISSRRGMGREQYF. In DNA, the CDR3 is TGTGCCATCAGTAGCAGGAGGGGCATGGGGCGCGAGCAGTACTTC. This sequence joins TRBV10-3 and TRBJ2-7; tentatively, D is TRBD2 (6 bases). Germline CDR1 reads ENHRY; CDR2 reads SYGVKD. The CDR3 sequence is 15 residues long. V was trimmed by 5 bases and J by 6 bases, leaving 20 bases between them.

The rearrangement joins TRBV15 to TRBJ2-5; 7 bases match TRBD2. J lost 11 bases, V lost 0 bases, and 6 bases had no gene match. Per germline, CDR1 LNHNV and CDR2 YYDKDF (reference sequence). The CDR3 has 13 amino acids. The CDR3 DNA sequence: TGTGCCACCAGCAGAGATAAACGGGGGGAGCAGTACTTC. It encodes CATSRDKRGEQYF.